This T cell receptor (beta chain) was found in a study of beta chain features in type 1 diabetes. Study in general: Sorted cells examined across all samples numbered 107,917,701.

Sorted cells reached over 98% purity in every population. All of the isolated RNA was reverse transcribed, so expressed TCRB transcripts were sequenced. An average of around 3.5 million reads was obtained for naive, central memory and regulatory T cell samples. The repertoire was sequenced with immunoSEQ multiplex PCR; TCRdb's copy has only in-frame clones and lacks some. Of some 700,000 clones listed, about an eighth are singletons. CDR1 is SGHRS, CDR2 YFSETQ, per germline. The germline V and J ends were trimmed by 5 bases and 0 bases, with 12 bases remaining between them. The CDR3 runs to 15 residues. General study points: Among patients with Type 1 diabetes, TCRB CDR3s were moderately but significantly shorter in every one of the four CD4+ subsets. Type 1 diabetes patients had VDJ junctions that carried fewer insertions and more deletions.

Worth noting for this clone: Its antigen is not known.

The clonotype comes from a man aged 18 to 29 with type 1 diabetes. Material: naive CD4+ T cells from blood. The V gene is TRBV5-1, the J gene TRBJ2-4, with D unresolved. CDR3 loop: CASRRLQEAKNIQYF. The CDR3 DNA follows: TGCGCCAGCAGGCGACTCCAGGAAGCCAAAAACATTCAGTACTTC.